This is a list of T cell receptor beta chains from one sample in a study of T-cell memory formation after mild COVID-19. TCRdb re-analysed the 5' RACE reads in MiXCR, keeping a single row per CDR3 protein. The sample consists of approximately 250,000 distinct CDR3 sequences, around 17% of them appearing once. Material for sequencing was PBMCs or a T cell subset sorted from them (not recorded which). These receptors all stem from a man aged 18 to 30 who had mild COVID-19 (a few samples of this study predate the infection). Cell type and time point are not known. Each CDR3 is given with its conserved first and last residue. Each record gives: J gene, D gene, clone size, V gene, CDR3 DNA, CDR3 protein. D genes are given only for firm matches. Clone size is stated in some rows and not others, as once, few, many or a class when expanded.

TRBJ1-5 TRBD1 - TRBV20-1 TGCAGTGCTACCAGGGGGCTCAGCAATCAGCCCCAGCATTTT CSATRGLSNQPQHF
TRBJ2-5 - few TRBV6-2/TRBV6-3 TGTGCCAGCAGTTACGCCGGTACTAGTGCGGAGACCCAGTACTTC CASSYAGTSAETQYF
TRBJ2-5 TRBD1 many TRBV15 TGTGCCACCAGCAGAGGGTCAGGGGGCCAGGAGACCCAGTACTTC CATSRGSGGQETQYF
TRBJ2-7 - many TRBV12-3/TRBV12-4 TGTGCCAGCACTCTTCAATCCGGGACACCCATCTTC CASTLQSGTPIF
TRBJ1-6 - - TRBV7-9 TGTGCCAGCAGCTTAGTTGGCGAATTCGGTTCACCCCTCCACTTT CASSLVGEFGSPLHF
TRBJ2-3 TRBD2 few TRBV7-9 TGTGCCAGCGGGAGGCTAGCGGGGGGCACAGATACGCAGTATTTT CASGRLAGGTDTQYF
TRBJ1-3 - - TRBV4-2 TGTGCCAGCAGCCAAGATCAGAGGTCCGAAAACACCATATATTTT CASSQDQRSENTIYF
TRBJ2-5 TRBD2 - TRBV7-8 TGTGCCAGCAGCTCCGAGCGGGGGGGTAGAGAGACCCAGTACTTC CASSSERGGRETQYF
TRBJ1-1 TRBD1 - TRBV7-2 TGTGCCAGCAGCCCTTGGACAGGATCCACTGAAGCTTTCTTT CASSPWTGSTEAFF
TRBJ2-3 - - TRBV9 TGTGCGAGCAGCACCCCGCGGGGACCAGATACGCTGTATTTT CASSTPRGPDTLYF
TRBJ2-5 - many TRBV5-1 TGCGCCAGCAGCTTGGTACAGGGACGGGGACAAGAGACCCAGTACTTC CASSLVQGRGQETQYF
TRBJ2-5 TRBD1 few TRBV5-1 TGCGCCAGCAGCCTAAAACAGGGGGCTGGGGCCCAGTACTTC CASSLKQGAGAQYF
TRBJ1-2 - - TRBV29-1 TGCAGCGTTGGGACCGGAACTGCAGCTAACTATGGCTACACCTTC CSVGTGTAANYGYTF
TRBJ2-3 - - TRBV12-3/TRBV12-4 TGTGCCAGCAGTTTTCGGTTCACAGATACGCAGTATTTT CASSFRFTDTQYF
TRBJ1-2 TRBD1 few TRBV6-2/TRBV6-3 TGTGCCAGCAGTTACGGAGGGGACAGTCTTAGCTATGGCTACACCTTC CASSYGGDSLSYGYTF